Presented here are 18 T cell receptor beta chains from one specimen sequenced in a study of blood T cell repertoires in COVID-19. This table comes from immunoSEQ multiplex PCR, and its TCRdb copy is limited to in-frame clones, with some not included. Of under 250,000 clones listed, 80% to 90% are singletons. Sequenced input: peripheral blood. These receptors were obtained from a human donor in a cohort sampled during active COVID-19.

The count of this clone is one. CDR3 in DNA: TGTGCCAGCAGCCCAAACAGGGGAGAGACCCAGTACTTC. Residues: CASSPNRGETQYF. The chain has TRBV7-6 and TRBJ2-5; TRBD1 matches at 7 bases. Germline CDR1 is SGHVS and CDR2 is FNYEAQ. Trimming cost V 5 bases and J 4 bases; bases outside gene matches: 4. The CDR3 is 13 residues long.

As regards this clone: The DNA is left out, because the CDR3 cannot be placed on it with certainty; the CDR3 is given as TCRdb lists it. The CDR3 spells CASSSSGRGGYNEQFF. V is TRBV27 and J is TRBJ2-1; TRBD2 was called by the table and not checked on the DNA. The length of the CDR3 is 16 amino acids, counting both ends. Germline values: CDR1 MNHEY, CDR2 SMNVEV (reference sequence).

This rearrangement joins TRBV30 to TRBJ2-1; D not certain. The CDR3 has 15 residues. From germline, CDR1 is GTSNPN and CDR2 SVGIG (reference sequence). V was clipped by 1 base and J by 2 bases, with 12 bases between them. For the CDR3, the DNA is TGTGCCTGGAGTGAGTCCTCGAGCCCCTACAATGAGCAGTTCTTC. Residues: CAWSESSSPYNEQFF.

The chain couples TRBV6-5 to TRBJ2-7, with D perhaps TRBD2 (6 bases). Trimming cost V 6 bases and J 5 bases, with 14 bases left between them. Germline values: CDR1 MNHEY, CDR2 SVGAGI. This CDR3 has 13 amino acids. The CDR3 DNA reads as TGTGCCAGCAGCCGACCGGGGGTAGACGAGCAGTACTTC. Translating gives CASSRPGVDEQYF.

The J gene is TRBJ1-4, the V gene TRBV5-1; TRBD1 aligns across 7 bases. The CDR3 covers 16 residues. Germline-derived CDR1 and CDR2 are SGHRS and YFSETQ. Trimming at V came to 2 bases and at J to 5 bases, leaving 9 bases not matched to a gene. In nucleotides, the CDR3 is TGCGCCAGCAGCTTCGGGACAGCAGCTATGAATGAAAAACTGTTTTTT. As protein: CASSFGTAAMNEKLFF.

The V call is TRBV2, the J call TRBJ2-5; TRBD2 might be the D (6 bases). The V end was cut by 9 bases, the J end by 4 bases, with 15 bases between. CDR1 is SNHLY, CDR2 FYNNEI, per germline. The CDR3 runs to 13 residues. The CDR3 coding sequence is TGTGCCAGTACGGGACTGGCCGGAGAGACCCAGTACTTC. Protein product: CASTGLAGETQYF.

The V gene is TRBV3-1 (or the pseudogene TRBV3-2), the J gene TRBJ2-3; D is possibly TRBD2 (5 bases). Looked up from germline, CDR1 is LGHDT and CDR2 is YNNKEL (reference sequence). The CDR3 covers 17 residues. V lost 3 bases and J 1 base, leaving 17 bases between the germline ends. The CDR3 is CASSHPGVKEGTDTQYF. The CDR3 DNA follows: TGTGCCAGCAGCCACCCTGGCGTGAAGGAGGGCACAGATACGCAGTATTTT.

The chain recombines TRBV5-1 with TRBJ2-7, with 11 bases identical to TRBD2. J was trimmed by 7 bases and V by 3 bases; bases with no gene match: 12. Per germline, CDR1 SGHRS and CDR2 YFSETQ. The CDR3 spans 16 residues. CDR3 nucleotide sequence: TGCGCCAGCAGCTCGACTAGCGGGACAAATCTACGAGAGCAGTACTTC. Encoded protein: CASSSTSGTNLREQYF.

V is TRBV7-9 and J is TRBJ2-5, with TRBD1 as a possible D gene (6 bases). V shed 4 bases and J shed 5 bases, with 14 bases lying between them. Germline V CDR1 and CDR2: SEHNR, FQNEAQ (reference sequence). This CDR3 comprises 14 residues. CDR3 region: CASSSIRGGETQYF. CDR3 in DNA: TGTGCCAGCAGCTCTATCAGGGGTGGGGAGACCCAGTACTTC. The full variable domain, in which reference TRBV7-9 and TRBJ2-5 provide the parts outside the CDR3, is DTGVSQNPRHKITKRGQNVTFRCDPISEHNRLYWYRQTLGQGPEFLTYFQNEAQLEKSRLLSDRFSAERPKGSFSTLEIQRTEQGDSAMYLCASSSIRGGETQYFGPGTRLLVL.

This chain uses TRBV29-1 with TRBJ2-3, with D possibly being TRBD2 (6 bases). Germline V gives CDR1 SQVTM, CDR2 ANQGSEA. The CDR3 consists of 14 residues. V shed 7 bases and J shed 1 base, with 15 bases lying between them. CDR3 amino acids: CSAPAASGTDTQYF. CDR3 sequence (DNA): TGCAGCGCCCCGGCGGCTAGCGGCACAGATACGCAGTATTTT.

This clone was detected a few times. The J gene is TRBJ1-2, the V gene TRBV25-1; 7 nucleotides line up with TRBD1. The CDR3 length is 14 residues. The germline V gene encodes CDR1 MGHDK and CDR2 SYGVNS. The junction had 11 bases not matched to a gene; V was cut back by 9 bases and J by 4 bases. CDR3 in amino acids: CASGDSPSSYGYTF. The DNA for the CDR3 is TGTGCCAGTGGGGACAGCCCTTCCTCCTATGGCTACACCTTC.

CDR3 in amino acids: CSARLNGELFF. CDR3 nucleotides: TGCAGTGCTAGATTAAACGGGGAGCTGTTTTTT. V gene TRBV20-1 combines with J gene TRBJ2-2; D gene ambiguous. Germline CDR1 DFQATT, CDR2 SNEGSKA (reference sequence). V lost 2 bases to trimming and J lost 7 bases, with 5 bases between them. The CDR3 is 11 amino acids.

This chain uses TRBV19 with TRBJ2-4, with no clear D. CDR3 length equals 15 residues. With 3 bases removed from V and 0 bases from J, the gap between germline ends came to 9 bases. Germline V gene lookup returns CDR1 LNHDA and CDR2 SQIVND (reference sequence). This CDR3 reads CASSIAGIAKNIQYF. CDR3 nucleotides: TGTGCCAGTAGTATTGCAGGAATAGCCAAAAACATTCAGTACTTC.

V usage is TRBV19 and J usage is TRBJ2-3; D unresolved. The CDR3 sequence is 19 residues long. V gave up 1 base and J gave up 5 bases, with 25 bases separating them. Germline V gene lookup returns CDR1 LNHDA and CDR2 SQIVND (reference sequence). DNA of the CDR3: TGTGCCAGTAGTATAGGACGGGTAAAGAGTAGGAAAGCACAAGATACGCAGTATTTT. This translates into CASSIGRVKSRKAQDTQYF. The full variable domain, with the rest looked up from reference TRBV19 and TRBJ2-3, is DGGITQSPKYLFRKEGQNVTLSCEQNLNHDAMYWYRQDPGQGLRLIYYSQIVNDFQKGDIAEGYSVSREKKESFPLTVTSAQKNPTAFYLCASSIGRVKSRKAQDTQYFGPGTRLTVL.

The chain carries TRBV5-1 and TRBJ2-6, with 11 positions matching TRBD2. The J segment lost 1 base and the V segment lost 4 bases, leaving 10 bases of the junction unmatched. CDR3 size: 19 residues. Germline lookup yields CDR1 SGHRS and CDR2 YFSETQ. CDR3 in amino acids: CASSRTTSGSPSGANVLTF. DNA for the CDR3: TGCGCCAGCAGCCGTACCACTAGCGGGAGCCCGTCTGGGGCCAACGTCCTGACTTTC.

The CDR3: CASSRDRGPEQYF. The CDR3 nucleotides are TGTGCCAGCAGCAGGGACAGGGGGCCTGAGCAGTACTTC. The J gene is TRBJ2-7, the V gene TRBV5-4, with 12 bases identical to TRBD1. The CDR3 is 13 amino acids. In germline, CDR1 is SGHNT, CDR2 YYREEE (reference sequence). V lost 4 bases, J lost 7 bases, and 3 bases stayed unmatched.

The rearrangement uses TRBV28 and TRBJ2-5; D possibly corresponds to TRBD1 (6 bases). Germline CDR1 is MDHEN and CDR2 is SYDVKM. Trimming cost V 5 bases and J 7 bases, with 17 bases left between them. The CDR3 is 14 amino acids. Here the CDR3 reads CASSLRDIWGTQYF. The CDR3 DNA is TGTGCCAGCAGTCTCCGGGACATCTGGGGGACCCAGTACTTC.

This chain uses TRBV29-1 with TRBJ1-2; D gene uncertain. Germline-derived CDR1 and CDR2 are SQVTM and ANQGSEA. With 7 bases removed from V and 2 bases from J, the gap between germline ends came to 14 bases. There are 13 residues in the CDR3. The CDR3 coding sequence is TGCAGCGCCCTCCACGCCGGGAACTATGGCTACACCTTC. Its translation is CSALHAGNYGYTF.